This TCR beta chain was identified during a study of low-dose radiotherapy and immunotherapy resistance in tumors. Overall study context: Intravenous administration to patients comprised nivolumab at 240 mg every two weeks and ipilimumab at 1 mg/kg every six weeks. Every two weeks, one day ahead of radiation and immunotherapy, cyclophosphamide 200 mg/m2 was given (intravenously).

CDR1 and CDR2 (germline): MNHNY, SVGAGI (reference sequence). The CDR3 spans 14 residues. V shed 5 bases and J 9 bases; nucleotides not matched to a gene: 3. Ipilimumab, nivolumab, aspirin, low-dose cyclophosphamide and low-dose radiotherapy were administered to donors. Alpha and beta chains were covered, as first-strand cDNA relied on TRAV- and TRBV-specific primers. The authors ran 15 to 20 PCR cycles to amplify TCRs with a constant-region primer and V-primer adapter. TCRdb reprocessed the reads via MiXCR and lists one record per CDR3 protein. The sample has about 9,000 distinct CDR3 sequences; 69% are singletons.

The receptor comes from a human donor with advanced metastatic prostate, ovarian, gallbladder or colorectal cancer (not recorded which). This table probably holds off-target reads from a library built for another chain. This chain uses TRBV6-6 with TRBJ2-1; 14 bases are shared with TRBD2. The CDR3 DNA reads TGTGCCAGCAGTGTAGGACTAGCGGGGGGTGAGCAGTTCTTC. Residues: CASSVGLAGGEQFF.